One T cell receptor (beta chain) is described in this entry. The CDR3 runs 15 residues. Trimming took off 0 bases at V and 1 base at J, with 10 bases between the two ends. CDR1 is SGHRS and CDR2 is YFSETQ in the germline V gene. The protocol was immunoSEQ multiplex PCR, while the TCRdb copy is restricted to in-frame clones and leaves out a portion. Among 200,000 or so clones listed, over 80% were seen once. The data stem from a study of blood T cell repertoires in COVID-19. Overall study context: Donors in the United States, Italy and Spain gave samples during acute or convalescent COVID-19.

This receptor was obtained from a woman in her twenties or thirties with acute or convalescent COVID-19. V and J are TRBV5-1 and TRBJ1-1; D not resolved. Sequencing was performed on peripheral blood. As DNA, the CDR3 is TGCGCCAGCAGCTTGGACGGAGGAAGGAACACTGAAGCTTTCTTT. Translation: CASSLDGGRNTEAFF. Drawing the rest from reference TRBV5-1 and TRBJ1-1, the complete variable domain is KAGVTQTPRYLIKTRGQQVTLSCSPISGHRSVSWYQQTPGQGLQFLFEYFSETQRNKGNFPGRFSGRQFSNSRSEMNVSTLELGDSALYLCASSLDGGRNTEAFFGQGTRLTVV.